The next 32 T cell receptor beta chains were all read from a single sample in a study of CXCR3-negative and CXCR3-positive naive CD8 T cells. Their antigen targets remain unknown. TRB cDNA was prepared as libraries by UMI-labeled 5' RACE. TCRdb reprocessed the 5' RACE reads and keeps a single row for each CDR3 protein, giving no DNA. The sample has roughly 100,000 distinct CDR3 sequences, and its top ten clones hold around 0.4%. Findings and caveats of the study: CXCR3-positive naive cells carried more hydrophobic TRB CDR3s than CXCR3-negative naive cells did.

Sequencing input: naive CXCR3+ CD8+ T cells from blood. As to subset: CD45RO-CCR7+CD27+CD95- naive CD8+ T cells expressing CXCR3 (TNR3+). Every receptor here comes from a human donor in good health. Some clones in this sample may be carry-over from other donors' samples.

The V and J genes are TRBV7-3 and TRBJ1-1; TCRdb picks TRBD1, but there is no DNA to check that call. Germline assignment: CDR1 SGHTA and CDR2 FQGTGA. The CDR3 contains 15 residues. The CDR3 loop reads CASSPIGGGGPEAFF.

This chain links TRBV29-1 with TRBJ2-3; the TCRdb call, TRBD2, lacks DNA for checking. Germline V gives CDR1 SQVTM, CDR2 ANQGSEA. This CDR3 is built from 15 residues. CDR3 loop: CSVGGTSGRTDTQYF.

The chain recombines TRBV7-3 with TRBJ2-6. The CDR3 is 13 residues long. CDR1 is SGHTA, CDR2 FQGTGA, per germline. The CDR3 here is CASRGSGANVLTF.

The chain links TRBV3-1 to TRBJ2-5; TCRdb's D call, TRBD2, is unchecked because there is no DNA. CDR1 is LGHDT, CDR2 YNNKEL, per germline (reference sequence). The CDR3 has 15 amino acids. CDR3 in amino acids: CASTPQTSGKETQYF.

The rearrangement joins TRBV12-5 to TRBJ2-5; TCRdb names TRBD2, which stays unverified in the absence of DNA. Germline-derived CDR1 and CDR2 are LGHNT and FRNRAP. This CDR3 has 15 amino acids. The CDR3 spells CASGPEGRAEETQYF.

The CDR3 loop reads CASGATSYEQYF. V usage is TRBV28 and J usage is TRBJ2-7; the D call of TRBD1 rests on TCRdb alone, since no DNA is present to check it. Germline CDR1 and CDR2: MDHEN and SYDVKM. The CDR3 is made up of 12 amino acids.

The rearrangement joins TRBV5-1 to TRBJ2-7; TCRdb designates TRBD1, a call that cannot be tested without DNA. Germline V gives CDR1 SGHRS, CDR2 YFSETQ. CDR3 length: 14 residues. Here the CDR3 reads CASSLEGPSYEQYF.

The chain's CDR3 is CSVRTGGPYEQYF. This chain links TRBV29-1 with TRBJ2-7; with no DNA, the TCRdb D assignment of TRBD1 cannot be verified. Germline CDR1 reads SQVTM; CDR2 reads ANQGSEA. This CDR3 comprises 13 residues.

The chain uses TRBV6-6 and TRBJ1-1. The CDR3 loop spans 13 amino acids. Germline assignment: CDR1 MNHNY and CDR2 SVGAGI (reference sequence). Here the CDR3 reads CASSCLLDTEAFF.

V gene TRBV5-1 combines with J gene TRBJ1-1. The CDR3 has 13 amino acids. From germline, CDR1 is SGHRS and CDR2 YFSETQ. CDR3 protein: CASMAAMNTEAFF. The full variable domain, in which reference TRBV5-1 and TRBJ1-1 provide the parts outside the CDR3, is KAGVTQTPRYLIKTRGQQVTLSCSPISGHRSVSWYQQTPGQGLQFLFEYFSETQRNKGNFPGRFSGRQFSNSRSEMNVSTLELGDSALYLCASMAAMNTEAFFGQGTRLTVV.

The J gene is TRBJ1-1, the V gene TRBV7-3. Germline loops: CDR1 SGHTA, CDR2 FQGTGA. The CDR3 consists of 19 residues. The CDR3 sequence: CACSLTPPPPGYMNTEAFF. Filled out from reference TRBV7-3 and TRBJ1-1, the complete variable domain reads GAGVSQTPSNKVTEKGKYVELRCDPISGHTALYWYRQSLGQGPEFLIYFQGTGAADDSGLPNDRFFAVRPEGSVSTLKIQRTERGDSAVYLCACSLTPPPPGYMNTEAFFGQGTRLTVV.

The rearrangement uses TRBV6-6 and TRBJ2-1. This CDR3 region has 14 residues. CDR1 is MNHNY, CDR2 SVGAGI, per germline (reference sequence). This CDR3 reads CASISGTSYNEQFF.

The genes are TRBV7-9 and TRBJ2-1; TCRdb's D gene call, TRBD2, goes unchecked for lack of DNA. The V gene's germline CDR1 is SEHNR and CDR2 FQNEAQ (reference sequence). The CDR3 covers 15 residues. CDR3 sequence reads: CASSHSLAGVNEQFF. Full variable domain (outside the CDR3, taken from reference TRBV7-9 and TRBJ2-1): DTGVSQNPRHKITKRGQNVTFRCDPISEHNRLYWYRQTLGQGPEFLTYFQNEAQLEKSRLLSDRFSAERPKGSFSTLEIQRTEQGDSAMYLCASSHSLAGVNEQFFGPGTRLTVL.

The chain joins TRBV6-6 to TRBJ2-2; TCRdb picks TRBD1, but there is no DNA to check that call. The CDR3 length is 15 residues. Per germline, CDR1 MNHNY and CDR2 SVGAGI (reference sequence). CDR3 protein: CASRPDRLNTGELFF.

The V call is TRBV12-3 or TRBV12-4, the J call TRBJ2-7; TCRdb calls TRBD1, which cannot be checked without DNA. There are 15 residues in the CDR3. CDR3 sequence: CASRQTGENWYEQYF.

This sequence joins TRBV28 and TRBJ2-3; TCRdb designates TRBD1, a call that cannot be tested without DNA. CDR1 and CDR2 from the germline V gene are MDHEN and SYDVKM. The CDR3 contains 14 residues. The CDR3: CASSSGTHTDTQYF.

The chain recombines TRBV5-1 with TRBJ2-1; TCRdb outputs TRBD2, but without DNA this stays unchecked. The CDR3 totals 15 residues. Germline V CDR1 and CDR2: SGHRS, YFSETQ. The CDR3 sequence: CASRFETSGYNEQFF. Together with reference TRBV5-1 and TRBJ2-1, the CDR3 gives the full variable domain: KAGVTQTPRYLIKTRGQQVTLSCSPISGHRSVSWYQQTPGQGLQFLFEYFSETQRNKGNFPGRFSGRQFSNSRSEMNVSTLELGDSALYLCASRFETSGYNEQFFGPGTRLTVL.

CDR3 sequence reads: CSASPLGLAGDYEQYF. The chain joins TRBV20-1 to TRBJ2-7; TCRdb designates TRBD2, a call that cannot be tested without DNA. CDR1 DFQATT and CDR2 SNEGSKA come from the germline V gene (reference sequence). CDR3 length: 16 residues.

The chain couples TRBV3-1 to TRBJ2-7. CDR3 length: 14 residues. The germline CDR1 and CDR2 sequences are LGHDT and YNNKEL (reference sequence). The CDR3 loop reads CASSQGPCSYEQYF.

The gene calls are TRBV27 and TRBJ1-3; lacking DNA, the TRBD1 call made by TCRdb goes unchecked. The germline CDR1 and CDR2 sequences are MNHEY and SMNVEV (reference sequence). This CDR3 is 15 amino acids long. The CDR3 protein is CASSLQGHTGNTIYF.

The chain employs TRBV29-1 and TRBJ1-2; TCRdb's assignment of TRBD1 cannot be checked, as there is no DNA. Germline V gene lookup returns CDR1 SQVTM and CDR2 ANQGSEA. The CDR3 has 12 amino acids. The CDR3 reads CSVEGQGAGYTF.

The rearrangement joins TRBV7-9 to TRBJ2-7; TCRdb's D gene call, TRBD2, goes unchecked for lack of DNA. From germline, CDR1 is SEHNR and CDR2 FQNEAQ (reference sequence). The CDR3 consists of 15 residues. This chain's CDR3 is CASSTWTSGSYEQYF.

CDR3 amino acids: CSASILAGGAYKEQFF. This rearrangement joins TRBV20-1 to TRBJ2-1; TCRdb calls TRBD2, which cannot be checked without DNA. CDR1 and CDR2 from the germline V gene are DFQATT and SNEGSKA (reference sequence). There are 16 residues in the CDR3.

The V and J genes are TRBV27 and TRBJ2-1; TCRdb's D call, TRBD1, is unchecked because there is no DNA. CDR1 and CDR2 from the germline V gene are MNHEY and SMNVEV (reference sequence). This CDR3 comprises 15 residues. CDR3 protein: CASTTGSGGLNEQFF.

CDR3 region: CASSPYPGEGEKLFF. V gene TRBV28 combines with J gene TRBJ1-4. The germline V gene encodes CDR1 MDHEN and CDR2 SYDVKM. The CDR3 sequence is 15 residues long.

This chain connects TRBV28 to TRBJ2-1; TCRdb indicates TRBD2, and absent DNA this call remains unverified. The CDR3 runs to 15 residues. The germline CDR1 and CDR2 sequences are MDHEN and SYDVKM. The chain's CDR3 is CASSPVASGDNEQFF.

The chain carries TRBV21-1 and TRBJ2-4; as DNA is missing, the TRBD1 call by TCRdb cannot be tested. TRBV21-1 has pseudogene status. The CDR3 is 12 amino acids. The CDR3 is CARQGRRGIQYF.

This chain links TRBV7-9 with TRBJ2-3; the TCRdb D gene call, TRBD2, has no DNA to confirm it. Germline V CDR1 and CDR2: SEHNR, FQNEAQ (reference sequence). The CDR3 extends over 16 amino acids. CDR3 loop: CASSLVTAGVTDTQYF.

The J gene is TRBJ2-5, the V gene TRBV6-5; TCRdb selects TRBD2, and the lack of DNA leaves this call unchecked. Germline loops: CDR1 MNHEY, CDR2 SVGAGI. This CDR3 is built from 13 residues. CDR3 sequence: CASTEAGVETQYF.

The V call is TRBV7-9, the J call TRBJ1-2; without DNA, the TCRdb call of TRBD1 cannot be checked. The CDR3 is 15 residues long. From germline, CDR1 is SEHNR and CDR2 FQNEAQ (reference sequence). The CDR3 loop reads CASSFDQGAPGGYTF.

This chain uses TRBV5-1 with TRBJ2-1. In germline, CDR1 is SGHRS, CDR2 YFSETQ. This CDR3 region has 15 residues. CDR3 sequence: CASSSGLAGIDEQFF.

The V gene is TRBV12-3 or TRBV12-4, the J gene TRBJ2-5. The length of the CDR3 is 13 residues. The CDR3 reads CASATDDAGTHYF.